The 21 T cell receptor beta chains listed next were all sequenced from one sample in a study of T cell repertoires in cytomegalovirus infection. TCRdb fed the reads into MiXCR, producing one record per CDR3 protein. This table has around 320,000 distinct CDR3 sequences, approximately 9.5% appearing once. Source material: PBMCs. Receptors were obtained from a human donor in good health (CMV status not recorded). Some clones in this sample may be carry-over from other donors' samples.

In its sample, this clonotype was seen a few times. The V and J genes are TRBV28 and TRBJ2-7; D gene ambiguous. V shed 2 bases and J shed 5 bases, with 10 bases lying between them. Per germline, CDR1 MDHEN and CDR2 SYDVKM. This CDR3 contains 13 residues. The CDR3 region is CASSLVSTHEQYF. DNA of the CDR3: TGTGCCAGCAGTTTAGTCAGCACTCACGAGCAGTACTTC.

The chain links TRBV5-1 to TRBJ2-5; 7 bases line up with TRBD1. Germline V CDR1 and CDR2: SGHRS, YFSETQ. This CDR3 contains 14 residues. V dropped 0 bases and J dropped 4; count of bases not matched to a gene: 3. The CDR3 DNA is TGCGCCAGCAGCTTGGCACAGGGGATAGAGACCCAGTACTTC. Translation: CASSLAQGIETQYF.

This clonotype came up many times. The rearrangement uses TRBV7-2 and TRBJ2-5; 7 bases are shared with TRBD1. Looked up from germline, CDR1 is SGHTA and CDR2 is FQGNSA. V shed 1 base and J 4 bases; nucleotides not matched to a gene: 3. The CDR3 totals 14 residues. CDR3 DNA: TGTGCCAGCAGCTTAGGCAGGGGGAGAGAGACCCAGTACTTC. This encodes CASSLGRGRETQYF.

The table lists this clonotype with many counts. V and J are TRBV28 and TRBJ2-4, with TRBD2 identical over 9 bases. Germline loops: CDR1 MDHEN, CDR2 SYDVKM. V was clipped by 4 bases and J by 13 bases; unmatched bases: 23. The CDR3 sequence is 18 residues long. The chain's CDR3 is CASSSHTSGLAPSLVQYF. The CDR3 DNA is TGTGCCAGCAGTTCACACACCTCCGGACTAGCGCCCTCGTTGGTACAGTACTTC.

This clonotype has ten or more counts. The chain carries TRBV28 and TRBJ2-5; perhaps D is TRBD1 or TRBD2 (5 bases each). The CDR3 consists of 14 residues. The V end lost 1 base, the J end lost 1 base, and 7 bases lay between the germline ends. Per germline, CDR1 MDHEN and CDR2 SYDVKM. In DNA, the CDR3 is TGTGCCAGCAGTTTATTCGGGGCCCAAGAGACCCAGTACTTC. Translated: CASSLFGAQETQYF. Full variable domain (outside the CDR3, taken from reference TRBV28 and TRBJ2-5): DVKVTQSSRYLVKRTGEKVFLECVQDMDHENMFWYRQDPGLGLRLIYFSYDVKMKEKGDIPEGYSVSREKKERFSLILESASTNQTSMYLCASSLFGAQETQYFGPGTRLLVL.

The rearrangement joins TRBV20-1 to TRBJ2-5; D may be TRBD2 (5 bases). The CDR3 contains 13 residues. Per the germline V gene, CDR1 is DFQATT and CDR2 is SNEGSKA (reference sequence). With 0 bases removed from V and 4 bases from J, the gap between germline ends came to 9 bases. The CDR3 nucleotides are TGCAGTGCTAGAGATTCTAGCAGAGAGACCCAGTACTTC. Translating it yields CSARDSSRETQYF.

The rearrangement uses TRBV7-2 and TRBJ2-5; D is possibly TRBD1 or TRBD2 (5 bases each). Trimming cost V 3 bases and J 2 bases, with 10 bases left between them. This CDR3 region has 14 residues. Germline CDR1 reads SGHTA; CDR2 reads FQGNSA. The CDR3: CASSLTGPQETQYF. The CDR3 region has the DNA TGTGCCAGCAGCTTGACGGGACCGCAAGAGACCCAGTACTTC.

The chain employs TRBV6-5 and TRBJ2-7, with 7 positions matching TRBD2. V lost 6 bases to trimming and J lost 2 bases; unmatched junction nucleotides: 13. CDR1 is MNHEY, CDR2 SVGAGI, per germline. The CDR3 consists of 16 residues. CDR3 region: CASRRGGSGGTYEQYF. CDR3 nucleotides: TGTGCCAGCAGACGGGGAGGGTCCGGGGGTACCTACGAGCAGTACTTC.

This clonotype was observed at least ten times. CDR3 loop: CASSFGGRAGETQYF. In nucleotides, the CDR3 is TGTGCCAGCAGCTTTGGCGGGAGGGCAGGAGAGACCCAGTACTTC. V is TRBV7-6 and J is TRBJ2-5; 9 bases fit TRBD2. V lost 3 bases and J lost 4; bases outside the gene matches: 6. This CDR3 is 15 amino acids long. Germline-derived CDR1 and CDR2 are SGHVS and FNYEAQ.

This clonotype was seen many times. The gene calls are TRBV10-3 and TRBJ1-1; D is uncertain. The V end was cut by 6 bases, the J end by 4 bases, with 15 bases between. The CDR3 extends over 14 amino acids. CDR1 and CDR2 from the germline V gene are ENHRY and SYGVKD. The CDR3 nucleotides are TGTGCCATCAGGGGCGATACAGAACTCACTGAAGCTTTCTTT. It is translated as CAIRGDTELTEAFF.

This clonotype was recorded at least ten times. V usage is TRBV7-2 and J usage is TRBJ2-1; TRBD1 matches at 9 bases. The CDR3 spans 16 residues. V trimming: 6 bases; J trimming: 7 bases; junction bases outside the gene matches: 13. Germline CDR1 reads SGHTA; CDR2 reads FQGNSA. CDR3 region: CASSHLVDRGPNEQFF. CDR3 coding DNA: TGTGCCAGCAGTCACCTTGTGGACAGGGGCCCAAATGAGCAGTTCTTC.

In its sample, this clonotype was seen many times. The CDR3 sequence is CASSRTNTGELFF. In nucleotides, the CDR3 is TGTGCCAGCAGCCGGACGAACACCGGGGAGCTGTTTTTT. This sequence joins TRBV12-3 or TRBV12-4 and TRBJ2-2; D is unclear. Trimming stripped 6 bases from V and 0 bases from J, with 5 bases between. This CDR3 is 13 amino acids long.

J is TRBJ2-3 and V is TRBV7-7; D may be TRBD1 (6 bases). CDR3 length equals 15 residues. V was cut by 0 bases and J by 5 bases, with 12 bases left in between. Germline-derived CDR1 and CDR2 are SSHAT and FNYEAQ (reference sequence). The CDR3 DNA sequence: TGTGCCAGCAGCTTAGCTGGAGCCAGGGGAGATACGCAGTATTTT. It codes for CASSLAGARGDTQYF.

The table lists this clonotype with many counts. CDR3 DNA: TGTGCCAGCACCAGACCCAAGGATACGCAGTATTTT. As protein: CASTRPKDTQYF. This chain uses TRBV6-2 or TRBV6-3 with TRBJ2-3, with D unresolved. V dropped 7 bases and J dropped 6 bases, with 11 bases sitting between them. Germline assignment: CDR1 MNHEY and CDR2 SVGEGT. The CDR3 runs to 12 residues.

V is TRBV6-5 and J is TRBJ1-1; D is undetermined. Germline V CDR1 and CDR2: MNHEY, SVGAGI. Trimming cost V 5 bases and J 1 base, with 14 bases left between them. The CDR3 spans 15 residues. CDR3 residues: CASSLRPETNTEAFF. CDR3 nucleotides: TGTGCCAGCAGTCTACGACCGGAGACGAACACTGAAGCTTTCTTT.

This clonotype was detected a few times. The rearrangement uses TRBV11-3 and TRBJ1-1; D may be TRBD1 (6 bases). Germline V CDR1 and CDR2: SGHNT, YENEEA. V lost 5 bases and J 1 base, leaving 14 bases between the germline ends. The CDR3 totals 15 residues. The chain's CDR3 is CASSQQTGENTEAFF. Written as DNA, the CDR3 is TGTGCCAGCAGCCAGCAGACAGGAGAGAACACTGAAGCTTTCTTT.

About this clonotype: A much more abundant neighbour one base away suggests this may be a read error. The CDR3 is CASSQCSGIGLETQYF. DNA for the CDR3: TGCGCCAGCAGCCAGTGCAGCGGGATCGGTTTAGAGACCCAGTACTTC. V and J are TRBV4-1 and TRBJ2-5, with TRBD2 matching over 7 bases. The CDR3 contains 16 residues. Germline V gene lookup returns CDR1 MGHRA and CDR2 YSYEKL. Trimming took 3 bases from V and 4 from J; bases not matched to a gene: 11.

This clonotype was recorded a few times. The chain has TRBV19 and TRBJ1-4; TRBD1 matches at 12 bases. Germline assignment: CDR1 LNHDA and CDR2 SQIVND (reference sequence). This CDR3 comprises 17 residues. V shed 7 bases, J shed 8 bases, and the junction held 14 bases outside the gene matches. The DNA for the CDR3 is TGTGCCAGTACCCCCGGGACAGGGGGCGGGGGACGGGAAAAACTGTTTTTT. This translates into CASTPGTGGGGREKLFF.

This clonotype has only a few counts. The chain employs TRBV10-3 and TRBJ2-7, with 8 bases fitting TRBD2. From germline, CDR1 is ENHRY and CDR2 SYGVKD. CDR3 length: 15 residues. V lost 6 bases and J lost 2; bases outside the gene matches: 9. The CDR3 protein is CAIRTTSVAAYEQYF. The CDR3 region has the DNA TGTGCCATCAGGACGACTAGCGTAGCAGCCTACGAGCAGTACTTC.

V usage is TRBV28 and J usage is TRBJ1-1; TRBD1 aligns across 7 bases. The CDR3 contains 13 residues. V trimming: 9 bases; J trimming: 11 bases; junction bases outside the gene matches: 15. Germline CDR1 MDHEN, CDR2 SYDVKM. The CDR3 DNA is TGTGCCAGTAAACCCCCGGACAGGCAAGGGGCTTTCTTT. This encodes CASKPPDRQGAFF.

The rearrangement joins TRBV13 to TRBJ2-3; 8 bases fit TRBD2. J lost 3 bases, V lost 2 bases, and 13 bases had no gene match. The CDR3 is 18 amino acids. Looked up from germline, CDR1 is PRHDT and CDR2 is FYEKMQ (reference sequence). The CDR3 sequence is CASSLRLSGSGLTDTQYF. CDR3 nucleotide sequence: TGTGCCAGCAGCTTAAGACTAAGCGGGAGTGGTTTAACAGATACGCAGTATTTT.